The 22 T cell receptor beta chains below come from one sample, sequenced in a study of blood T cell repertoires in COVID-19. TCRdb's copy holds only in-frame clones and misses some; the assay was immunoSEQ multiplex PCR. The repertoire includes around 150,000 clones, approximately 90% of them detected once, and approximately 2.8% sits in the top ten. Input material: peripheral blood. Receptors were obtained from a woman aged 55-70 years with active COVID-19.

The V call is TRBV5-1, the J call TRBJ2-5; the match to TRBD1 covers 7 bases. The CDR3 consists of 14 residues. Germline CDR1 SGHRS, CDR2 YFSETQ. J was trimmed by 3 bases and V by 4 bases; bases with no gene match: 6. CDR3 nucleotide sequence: TGCGCCAGCAGCCTTTACAGGGGAGAAGAGACCCAGTACTTC. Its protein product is CASSLYRGEETQYF.

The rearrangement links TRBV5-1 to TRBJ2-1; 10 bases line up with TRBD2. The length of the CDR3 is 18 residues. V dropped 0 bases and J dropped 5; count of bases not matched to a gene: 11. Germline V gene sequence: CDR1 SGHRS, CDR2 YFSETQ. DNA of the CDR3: TGCGCCAGCAGCTTGGACCCTAGCGGGAGAGGCTTGGACAATGAGCAGTTCTTC. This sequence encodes CASSLDPSGRGLDNEQFF.

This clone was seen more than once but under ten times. This CDR3 reads CASSSYRDRLNYEQYF. In DNA, the CDR3 is TGTGCCAGCAGCTCTTACCGGGACAGACTCAACTACGAGCAGTACTTC. The genes are TRBV7-9 and TRBJ2-7, with 7 nucleotides matching TRBD1. CDR3 size: 16 residues. V was pared by 4 bases and J by 3 bases, with 12 bases of the junction left unmatched. CDR1 and CDR2 from the germline V gene are SEHNR and FQNEAQ (reference sequence).

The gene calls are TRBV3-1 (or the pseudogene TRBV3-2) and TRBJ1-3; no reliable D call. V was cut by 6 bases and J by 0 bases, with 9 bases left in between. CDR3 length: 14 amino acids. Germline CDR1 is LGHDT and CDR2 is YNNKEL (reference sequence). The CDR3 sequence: CASSRVSSGNTIYF. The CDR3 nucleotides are TGTGCCAGCAGTCGGGTCTCCTCTGGAAACACCATATATTTT.

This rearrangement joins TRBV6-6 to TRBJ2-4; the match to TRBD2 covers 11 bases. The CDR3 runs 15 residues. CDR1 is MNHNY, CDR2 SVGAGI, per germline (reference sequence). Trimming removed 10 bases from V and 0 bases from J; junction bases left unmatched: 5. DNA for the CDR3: TGTGCCACCCTAGCGGGAGGCTTAGCCAAAAACATTCAGTACTTC. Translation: CATLAGGLAKNIQYF.

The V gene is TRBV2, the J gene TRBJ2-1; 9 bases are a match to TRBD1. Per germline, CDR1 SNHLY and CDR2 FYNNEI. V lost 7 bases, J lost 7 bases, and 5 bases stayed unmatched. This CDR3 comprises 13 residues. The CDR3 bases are TGTGCCAGCACCCCGGGGACAGGGAATGAGCAGTTCTTC. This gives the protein CASTPGTGNEQFF.

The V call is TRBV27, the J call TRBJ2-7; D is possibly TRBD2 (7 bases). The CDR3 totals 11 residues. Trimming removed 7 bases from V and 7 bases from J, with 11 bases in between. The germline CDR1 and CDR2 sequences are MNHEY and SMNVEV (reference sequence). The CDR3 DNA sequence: TGTGCCAGCACTCGGGGGGCGGAGCAGTACTTC. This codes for CASTRGAEQYF.

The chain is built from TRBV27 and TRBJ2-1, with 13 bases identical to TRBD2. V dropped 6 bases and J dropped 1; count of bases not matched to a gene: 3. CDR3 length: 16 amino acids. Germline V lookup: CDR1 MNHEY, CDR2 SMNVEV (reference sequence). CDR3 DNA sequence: TGTGCCAGCAGCCGACTAGCGGGAGGTTCCTACAATGAGCAGTTCTTC. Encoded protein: CASSRLAGGSYNEQFF.

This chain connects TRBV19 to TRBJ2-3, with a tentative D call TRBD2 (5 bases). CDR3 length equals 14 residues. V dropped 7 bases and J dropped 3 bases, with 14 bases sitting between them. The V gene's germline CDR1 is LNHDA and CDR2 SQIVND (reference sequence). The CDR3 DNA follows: TGTGCCAGTACAAGGACTCACGGGACAGATACGCAGTATTTT. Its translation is CASTRTHGTDTQYF.

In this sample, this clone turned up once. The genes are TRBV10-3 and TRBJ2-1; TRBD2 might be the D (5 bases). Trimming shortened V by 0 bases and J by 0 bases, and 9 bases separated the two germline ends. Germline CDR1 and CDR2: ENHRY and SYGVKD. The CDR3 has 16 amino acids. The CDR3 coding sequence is TGTGCCATCAGTGAGTCGTCGGGATACTCCTACAATGAGCAGTTCTTC. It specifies CAISESSGYSYNEQFF.

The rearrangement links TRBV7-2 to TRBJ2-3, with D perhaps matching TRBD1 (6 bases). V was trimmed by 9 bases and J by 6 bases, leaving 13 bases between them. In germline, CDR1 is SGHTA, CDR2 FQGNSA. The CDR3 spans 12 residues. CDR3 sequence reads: CASRTGSDTQYF. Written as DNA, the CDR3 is TGTGCCAGTCGAACAGGGTCGGATACGCAGTATTTT.

CDR3 in DNA: TGTGCCAGCTCACCGGCGGGCCGCGAGCAGTACTTC. This gives the protein CASSPAGREQYF. The chain couples TRBV18 to TRBJ2-7, with a possible D match to TRBD2 (5 bases). Germline assignment: CDR1 KGHSH and CDR2 LQKENI. This CDR3 contains 12 residues. Trimming left V 3 bases short and J 6 bases short, with 9 bases between.

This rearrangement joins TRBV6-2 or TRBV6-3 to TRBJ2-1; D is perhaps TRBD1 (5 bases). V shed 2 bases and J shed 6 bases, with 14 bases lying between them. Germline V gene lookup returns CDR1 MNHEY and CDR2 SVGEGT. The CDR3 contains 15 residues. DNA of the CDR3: TGTGCCAGCAGTTACCAGTCAGGGCGATTCAATGAGCAGTTCTTC. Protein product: CASSYQSGRFNEQFF.

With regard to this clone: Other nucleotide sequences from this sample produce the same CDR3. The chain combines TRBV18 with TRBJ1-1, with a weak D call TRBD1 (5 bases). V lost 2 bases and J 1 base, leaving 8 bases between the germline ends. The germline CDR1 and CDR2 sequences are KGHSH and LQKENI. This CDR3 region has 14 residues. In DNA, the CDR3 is TGTGCCAGCTCACCAGGAACAGGGAACACTGAAGCTTTCTTT. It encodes CASSPGTGNTEAFF.

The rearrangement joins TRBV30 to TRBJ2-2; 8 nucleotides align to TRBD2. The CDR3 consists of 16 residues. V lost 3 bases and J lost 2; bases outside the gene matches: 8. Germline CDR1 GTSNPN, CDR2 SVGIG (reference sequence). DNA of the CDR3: TGTGCCTGGAGAACGGGGGGGACCCATAACACCGGGGAGCTGTTTTTT. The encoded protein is CAWRTGGTHNTGELFF.

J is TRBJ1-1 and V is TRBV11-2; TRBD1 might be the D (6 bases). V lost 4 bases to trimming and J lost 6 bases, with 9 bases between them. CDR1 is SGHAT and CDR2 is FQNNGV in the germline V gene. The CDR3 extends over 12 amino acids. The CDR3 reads CASSSAGAEAFF. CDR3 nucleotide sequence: TGTGCCAGCAGCTCCGCAGGGGCTGAAGCTTTCTTT.

CDR3 DNA sequence: TGTGCCAGCAGCTTACAAGGCGAGGAGGCTGAAGCTTTCTTT. Translation gives CASSLQGEEAEAFF. The chain links TRBV5-6 to TRBJ1-1; D is ambiguous. The CDR3 is made up of 14 amino acids. The germline gives CDR1 SGHDT, CDR2 YYEEEE. V was pared by 2 bases and J by 6 bases, with 14 bases between.

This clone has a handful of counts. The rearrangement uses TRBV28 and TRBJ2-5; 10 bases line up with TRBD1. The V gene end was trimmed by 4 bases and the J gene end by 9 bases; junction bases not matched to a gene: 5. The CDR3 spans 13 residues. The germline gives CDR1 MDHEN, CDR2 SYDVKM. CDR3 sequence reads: CASSSGQGGAQYF. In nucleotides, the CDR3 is TGTGCCAGCAGTTCCGGACAGGGGGGAGCCCAGTACTTC.

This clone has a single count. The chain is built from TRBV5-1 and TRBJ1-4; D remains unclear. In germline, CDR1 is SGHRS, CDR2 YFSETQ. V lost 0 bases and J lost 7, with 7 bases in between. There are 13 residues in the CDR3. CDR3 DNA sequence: TGCGCCAGCAGCTTGGGGGAGAGTGAAAAACTGTTTTTT. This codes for CASSLGESEKLFF. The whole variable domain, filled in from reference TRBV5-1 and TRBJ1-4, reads KAGVTQTPRYLIKTRGQQVTLSCSPISGHRSVSWYQQTPGQGLQFLFEYFSETQRNKGNFPGRFSGRQFSNSRSEMNVSTLELGDSALYLCASSLGESEKLFFGSGTQLSVL.

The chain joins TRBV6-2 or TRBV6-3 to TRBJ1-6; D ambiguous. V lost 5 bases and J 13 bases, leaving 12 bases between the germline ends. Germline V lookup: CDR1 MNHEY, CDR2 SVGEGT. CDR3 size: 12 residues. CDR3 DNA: TGTGCCAGCAGTGGCGGCCTGCGGCCCCTCCACTTT. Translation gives CASSGGLRPLHF.

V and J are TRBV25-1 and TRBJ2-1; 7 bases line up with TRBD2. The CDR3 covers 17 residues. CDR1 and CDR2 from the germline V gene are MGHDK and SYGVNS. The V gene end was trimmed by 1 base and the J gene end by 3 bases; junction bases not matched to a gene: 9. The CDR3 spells CASSESRGSPIYNEQFF. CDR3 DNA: TGTGCCAGCAGTGAATCCCGCGGGAGTCCCATCTACAATGAGCAGTTCTTC.

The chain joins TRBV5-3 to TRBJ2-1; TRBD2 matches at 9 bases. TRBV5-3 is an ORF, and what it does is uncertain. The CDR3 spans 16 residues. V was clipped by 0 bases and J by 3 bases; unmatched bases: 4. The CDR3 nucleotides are TGTGCCAGAAGCTTGGAAGCTAGCGGGAACTACAATGAGCAGTTCTTC. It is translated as CARSLEASGNYNEQFF.